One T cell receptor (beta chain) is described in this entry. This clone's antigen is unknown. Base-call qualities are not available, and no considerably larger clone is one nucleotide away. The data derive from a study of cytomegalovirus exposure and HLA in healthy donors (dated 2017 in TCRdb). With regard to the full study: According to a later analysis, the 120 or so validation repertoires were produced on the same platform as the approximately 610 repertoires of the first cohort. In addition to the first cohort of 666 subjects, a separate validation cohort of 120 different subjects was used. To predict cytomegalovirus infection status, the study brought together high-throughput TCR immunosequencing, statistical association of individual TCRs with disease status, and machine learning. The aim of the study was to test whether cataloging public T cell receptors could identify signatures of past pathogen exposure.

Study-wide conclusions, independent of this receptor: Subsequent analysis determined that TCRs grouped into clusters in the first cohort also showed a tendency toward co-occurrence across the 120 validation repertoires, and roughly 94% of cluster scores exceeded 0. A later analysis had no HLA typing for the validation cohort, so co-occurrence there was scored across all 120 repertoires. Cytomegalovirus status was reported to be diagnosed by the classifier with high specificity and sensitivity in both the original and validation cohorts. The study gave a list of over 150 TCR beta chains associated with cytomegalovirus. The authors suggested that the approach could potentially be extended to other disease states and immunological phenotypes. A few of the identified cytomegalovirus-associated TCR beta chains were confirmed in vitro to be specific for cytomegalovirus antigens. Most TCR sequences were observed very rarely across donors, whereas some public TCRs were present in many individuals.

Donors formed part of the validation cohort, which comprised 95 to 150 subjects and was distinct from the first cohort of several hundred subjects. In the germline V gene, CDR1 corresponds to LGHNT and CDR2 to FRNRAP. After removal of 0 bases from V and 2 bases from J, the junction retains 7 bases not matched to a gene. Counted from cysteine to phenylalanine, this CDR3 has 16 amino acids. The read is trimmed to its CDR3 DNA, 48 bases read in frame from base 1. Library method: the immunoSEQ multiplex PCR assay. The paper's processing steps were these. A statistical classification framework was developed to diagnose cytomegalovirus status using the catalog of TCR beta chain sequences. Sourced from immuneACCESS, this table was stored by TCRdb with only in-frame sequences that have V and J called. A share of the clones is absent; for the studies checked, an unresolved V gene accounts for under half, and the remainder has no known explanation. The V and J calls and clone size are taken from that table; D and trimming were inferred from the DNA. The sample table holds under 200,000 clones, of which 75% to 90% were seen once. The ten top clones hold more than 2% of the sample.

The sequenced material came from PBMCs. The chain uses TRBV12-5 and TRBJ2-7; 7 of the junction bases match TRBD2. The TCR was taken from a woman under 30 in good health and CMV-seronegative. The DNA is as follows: TGTGCTAGTGGTTTGGTACTGGTCCGGGGGGCCTACGAGCAGTACTTC. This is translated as CASGLVLVRGAYEQYF.